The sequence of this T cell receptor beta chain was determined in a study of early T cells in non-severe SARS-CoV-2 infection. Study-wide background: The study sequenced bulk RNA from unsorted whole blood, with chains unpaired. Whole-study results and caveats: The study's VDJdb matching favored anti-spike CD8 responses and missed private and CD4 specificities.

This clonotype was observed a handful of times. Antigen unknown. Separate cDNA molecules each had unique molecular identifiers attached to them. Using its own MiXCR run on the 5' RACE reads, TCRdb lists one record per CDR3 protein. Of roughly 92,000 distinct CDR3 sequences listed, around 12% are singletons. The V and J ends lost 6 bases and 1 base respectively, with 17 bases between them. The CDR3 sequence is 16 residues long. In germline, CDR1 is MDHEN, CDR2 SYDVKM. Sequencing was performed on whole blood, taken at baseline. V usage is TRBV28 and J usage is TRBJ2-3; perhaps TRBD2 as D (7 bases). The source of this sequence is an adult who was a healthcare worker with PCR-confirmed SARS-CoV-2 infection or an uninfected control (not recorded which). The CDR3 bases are TGTGCCAGCAGCTCCTCGGGGGGCGGGGGCACAGATACGCAGTATTTT. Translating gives CASSSSGGGGTDTQYF. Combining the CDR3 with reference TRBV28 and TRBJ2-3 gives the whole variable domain DVKVTQSSRYLVKRTGEKVFLECVQDMDHENMFWYRQDPGLGLRLIYFSYDVKMKEKGDIPEGYSVSREKKERFSLILESASTNQTSMYLCASSSSGGGGTDTQYFGPGTRLTVL.